Listed here are 5 T cell receptor beta chains from one sample, sequenced in a study of blood T cell repertoires in COVID-19. Here immunoSEQ multiplex PCR was the method, and the copy in TCRdb shows in-frame clones only, minus some. This table holds about 16,000 clones, approximately 88% found once. Sequences were obtained from peripheral blood. These TCRs come from a human donor in a cohort sampled during active COVID-19.

The chain has TRBV7-8 and TRBJ2-5, with 10 bases aligning to TRBD1. The CDR3 is 16 amino acids. CDR1 is SGHVS, CDR2 FQNEAQ, per germline. The V gene end was trimmed by 2 bases and the J gene end by 9 bases; junction bases not matched to a gene: 12. For the CDR3, the DNA is TGTGCCAGCAGCTTAATTGTGGGACAGGGGACAGGGTCCCAGTACTTC. Translation gives CASSLIVGQGTGSQYF.

This clone was seen a single time. This chain connects TRBV27 to TRBJ1-2, with 7 bases matching TRBD1. The CDR3 has 17 residues. With V trimmed by 2 bases and J by 2 bases, 11 bases remained unmatched. Germline CDR1 MNHEY, CDR2 SMNVEV (reference sequence). Written as DNA, the CDR3 is TGTGCCAGCAGTTTAGGCCCCCGGGACAGCCACAACTATGGCTACACCTTC. Translation: CASSLGPRDSHNYGYTF.

This clone was counted a few times. The CDR3: CASRRAGLTEAFF. The CDR3 DNA follows: TGTGCCAGCAGGAGAGCAGGGCTTACTGAAGCTTTCTTT. The chain uses TRBV5-6 and TRBJ1-1, with D tentatively TRBD1 (5 bases). CDR1 and CDR2 (germline): SGHDT, YYEEEE. This CDR3 spans 13 amino acids. Trimming took off 5 bases at V and 5 bases at J, with 13 bases between the two ends.

A single count supports this clone. This chain links TRBV30 with TRBJ2-7; 11 bases match TRBD1. Germline loops: CDR1 GTSNPN, CDR2 SVGIG (reference sequence). There are 13 residues in the CDR3. V trimming: 5 bases; J trimming: 3 bases; junction bases outside the gene matches: 3. The DNA for the CDR3 is TGTGCCTGGGGGGGGACAGGGGGCTACGAGCAGTACTTC. As protein: CAWGGTGGYEQYF.

The V call is TRBV30, the J call TRBJ1-1; TRBD1 matches 7 bases. The CDR3 length is 14 residues. Germline V gene data show CDR1 as GTSNPN and CDR2 as SVGIG (reference sequence). V lost 5 bases and J lost 3; bases outside the gene matches: 9. The chain's CDR3 is CAWDRQGLYTEAFF. The CDR3, as DNA: TGTGCCTGGGACAGACAGGGCCTTTACACTGAAGCTTTCTTT.